This TCR beta chain emerged from a study of blood T cell repertoires in COVID-19 (dated by TCRdb to 2019 to 2021). Concerning the study at large: Samples covering the acute and convalescent phases of COVID-19 were provided by collaborators in the United States, Italy and Spain. The prospective study material was composed of cDNA or gDNA derived from T cells, B-cell-depleted T cells, or PBMCs. The dataset comprised deeply sampled blood TCRbeta repertoires from subjects exposed to, actively infected with, or recovered from COVID-19. The repertoires were released in a freely available public database meant as a resource for research on the immune response to SARS-CoV-2. Samples were obtained from the ongoing ImmuneRACE study (first 160 participants) and from some 1,200 subjects provided by 6 global collaborators. A de-identified subject ID, COVID-19 status, age in years and sex were almost always included in the sample metadata. HLA class I and class II types, where available, came from metadata supplied by the sample provider rather than from assay-based typing.

From a lookup of the germline V gene, CDR1 and CDR2 are SGHAT and FQNNGV. The junction shows trimming of 4 bases on V and 3 bases on J, and the gene matches do not reach 8 bases of it. Measured from the cysteine to the phenylalanine, the CDR3 is 16 residues long. The CDR3 DNA has 48 bases and is translated from base 1. The paper's findings and limits, for the study overall: Clinical and demographic metadata were provided uncurated, with the amount varying by source and participant.

Details on this clone: Its binding antigen is unknown. The input lacks base qualities; no much larger clone sits a single base away.

TCRbeta CDR3 regions were amplified from genomic DNA using the immunoSEQ Assay, a bias-controlled multiplex PCR. Per the authors' processing: Nucleated cell counts per sample were estimated from amplification of reference gene primers within the assay. To quantify the absolute abundance of each unique TCRbeta CDR3 rearrangement, sequence reads were collapsed and filtered. Productive Simpson clonality was computed per sample as the square root of Simpson's diversity index over productive rearrangements. Not all clones reach the TCRdb copy of this immuneACCESS table, which keeps in-frame sequences only. Checked studies attribute under half of the gap to unresolved V genes and leave the rest unexplained. The V and J calls and clone size were taken over from that table, and D and trimming were inferred from the DNA. In all, the sample holds 82,000 or so clones, and 75% to 90% of those were seen once. The top ten hold 1.2% of the sample.

Enrolling through a virtual design, the prospective study's participants ranged in age from roughly 18 to 95 years and lived across roughly 23 United States geographic areas. In the prospective study, cohorts were assigned on the basis of participant-reported clinical history obtained from a screening survey and a study questionnaire. Each participant in the prospective study had whole blood, serum and a nasopharyngeal or oropharyngeal swab collected by mobile phlebotomists. Additional blood draws and questionnaires over an approximately two-month period could optionally be provided by prospective study participants. Before DNA extraction, blood samples from the prospective study were shipped at room temperature or frozen.

The clonotype comes from a woman aged 50 to 60 with acute COVID-19. The rearranged chain carries TRBV11-2 and TRBJ2-7, with 11 central nucleotides matching TRBD2. Sequencing used PBMCs or T cells enriched from blood (not recorded which). Here the CDR3 is given as CASSSTSGKTVYEQYF. Read as DNA, the sequence is TGTGCCAGCAGCTCGACTAGCGGGAAGACGGTCTACGAGCAGTACTTC. Reference TRBV11-2 and TRBJ2-7 proteins supply the regions before and after the CDR3; the full variable domain is: EAGVAQSPRYKIIEKRQSVAFWCNPISGHATLYWYQQILGQGPKLLIQFQNNGVVDDSQLPKDRFSAERLKGVDSTLKIQPAKLEDSAVYLCASSSTSGKTVYEQYFGPGTRLTVT.